This T cell receptor beta chain was observed in a study of read filtering for tumor transcriptome and immune sequencing. Whole-study results and caveats: IR-seq captured clonotypes deeper and more reliably than RNA-seq.

The library was built from around 400 ng RNA with molecular barcoded adaptors for alpha/delta and beta/gamma chains. Each CDR3 protein is one row after TCRdb ran MiXCR on the reads. The sample lists 25,000 to 35,000 distinct CDR3 sequences, around 18% occurring once. This clonotype was recorded only once. Its specificity is unknown. The junction shows a germline mismatch at one end, possibly a read error. The germline V gene has CDR1 SNHLY and CDR2 FYNNEI. The CDR3 has 12 amino acids. Sequencing was done on a sample of a population of CD138-negative cells sorted from bone marrow. The TCR comes from a donor older than 35 with multiple myeloma. The chain has TRBV2 and TRBJ2-1; D gene unclear. The CDR3 DNA reads TGTGCCAGCAGTATAACCGGCGATGGGCAGTCCTTC. As protein: CASSITGDGQSF. Full variable domain (outside the CDR3, taken from reference TRBV2 and TRBJ2-1): EPEVTQTPSHQVTQMGQEVILRCVPISNHLYFYWYRQILGQKVEFLVSFYNNEISEKSEIFDDQFSVERPDGSNFTLKIRSTKLEDSAMYFCASSITGDGQSFGPGTRLTVL.